This T cell receptor (beta chain) was profiled in a study of healthy donors' naive CD4 and CD8 T cells (dated by TCRdb to between 2015 and 2017). About the study as a whole: Donors were selected to cover three age groups (20-25, 40-50 and 60-70 years, roughly 6 each), with a mean age of roughly 43, and half of the donors were female. The TCR alpha libraries followed the same workflow as the beta chain, except for a newly designed primer set that covered all functional IMGT alpha gene variants. The study sequenced rearranged TCR alpha and beta chains from naive CD4+ and CD8+ T cells to test how TCR variation relates to lineage commitment. Peripheral blood mononuclear cells were collected from some 20 healthy, unrelated individuals. The donors were HLA-typed by sequencing at HLA-A, -B, -C, -DRB1, -DQB1 and -DPB1, using the SBTexcellerator protocol, an ABI3130xl analyzer and SBTengine software. General findings and caveats noted by the study authors: In both chains, CD4+ lineage was associated with a positively charged CDR3, and CD8+ lineage was associated with a negatively charged CDR3. About 13% of the variance in CD4/CD8 propensity appeared to be explained jointly by V genes, J genes and CDR3 charge, in a largely additive manner. Bias between naive CD4+ and CD8+ cells was reportedly observed for most V and J gene segments, consistently across donors and independently of HLA genotype. Possible repertoire bias from homeostatic proliferation of naive T cells was not directly addressed. Because alpha and beta chains were sequenced in bulk and could not be paired, the effects of the two chains in combination were not assessed.

TCRdb records 454 GS FLX Titanium as the sequencer. A previously published linear amplification protocol was used to build the TCR libraries, starting from around 520 ng of total RNA. The Roche/454 Genome Sequencer with Titanium chemistry was used for sequencing. The original methods were these. Under 90,000 rearranged TCR alpha transcripts were sequenced from about five of the healthy donors. Unique TCR clonotypes were defined by the CDR3 junction under IMGT nomenclature, and duplicate transcripts were removed. Using logistic regression in R 2.13.0, the researchers modeled CD4 versus CD8 status as a function of V and J genes, with an adjustment for donor effects and a Bonferroni correction for multiple testing. TCRdb reprocessing: public reads trimmed at Q25 with fastp, clones called with MiXCR, in-frame beta chains kept. Records with the same CDR3 protein are collapsed into one entry carrying the most frequent genes and DNA. It is TCRdb's table, rather than the study itself, that gives the V and J calls and clone size. Counted in this sample were 150,000 to 200,000 distinct CDR3 sequences; 65% to 80% of them appeared once. 2% to 2.5% of the sample is held by the ten biggest clonotypes.

Cells with a CD4+CD8-CD45RO-CD45RA+ profile were isolated by FACS and defined as naive CD4+ T cells, and those with a CD8+CD4-CD45RA+CD27bright profile were defined as naive CD8+ T cells. Antibodies against CD4 (RPA-T4), CD8 (SK1), CD27 (O323), CD45RA (HI100) and CD45RO (UCHL1) were used for sorting. A word on this clonotype: No cognate antigen has been identified for it. Per-base quality was not reported, and no clone a single base away is much larger than it.

V is reduced by 4 bases and J by 5 bases, leaving a spacing of 11 bases between them. The CDR3 goes from the cysteine to the phenylalanine over 12 residues. CDR3 DNA is the only sequence kept; it has 36 bases, read in frame from the first base. The germline V gene encodes CDR1 SQVTM and CDR2 ANQGSEA. The receptor comes from a pool of human donors in good health; the sample pools cells from several healthy donors. Sequencing was performed on naive CD4+ and CD8+ T cells sorted from blood, pooled from several donors. The cell subset or site tag for this specimen amounts to: FACS-sorted naive CD4+ (CD45RO-CD45RA+) and naive CD8+ (CD45RA+CD27bright) T cells. The chain links TRBV29-1 with TRBJ2-5, and TRBD2 may be the D gene, going by 6 matching bases. The nucleotide sequence reads TGCAGCGTTGGCGGGGCTGAGGAGACCCAGTACTTC. Its protein reads: CSVGGAEETQYF. The CDR3, completed at both ends by the reference TRBV29-1 and TRBJ2-5 genes, gives the full variable domain SAVISQKPSRDICQRGTSLTIQCQVDSQVTMMFWYRQQPGQSLTLIATANQGSEATYESGFVIDKFPISRPNLTFSTLTVSNMSPEDSSIYLCSVGGAEETQYFGPGTRLLVL.